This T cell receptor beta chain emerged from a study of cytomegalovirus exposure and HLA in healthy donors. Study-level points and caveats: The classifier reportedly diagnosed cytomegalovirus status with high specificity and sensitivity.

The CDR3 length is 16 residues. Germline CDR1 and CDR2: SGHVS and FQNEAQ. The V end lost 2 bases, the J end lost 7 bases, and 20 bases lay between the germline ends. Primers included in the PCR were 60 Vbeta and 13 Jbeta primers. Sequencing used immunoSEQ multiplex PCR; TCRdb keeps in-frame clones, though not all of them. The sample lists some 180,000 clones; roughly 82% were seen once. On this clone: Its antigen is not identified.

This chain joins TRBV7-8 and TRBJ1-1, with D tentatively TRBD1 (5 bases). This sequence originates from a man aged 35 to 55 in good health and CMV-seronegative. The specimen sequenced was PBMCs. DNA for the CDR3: TGTGCCAGCAGCTTACGGGACGCGCAGAGGAGGGTTGAAGCTTTCTTT. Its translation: CASSLRDAQRRVEAFF.